The T cell receptor (beta chain) under discussion was sequenced for a study of blood T cell repertoires in COVID-19. Clones were sequenced by immunoSEQ multiplex PCR, and TCRdb holds only the in-frame ones, with some missing. The sample carries about 260,000 clones, about 89% recorded once. The CDR3 loop spans 15 amino acids. Trimming removed 2 bases from V and 3 bases from J; junction bases left unmatched: 8. Germline V CDR1 and CDR2: SGHNT, YYREEE (reference sequence). The material sequenced was peripheral blood. The V call is TRBV5-4, the J call TRBJ2-7, with TRBD1 matching over 7 bases. The origin of this receptor is a middle-aged man who had recovered from COVID-19. The CDR3 loop is CASSLRRDSIYEQYF. The CDR3 DNA reads TGTGCCAGCAGCTTAAGACGGGACAGTATCTACGAGCAGTACTTC.